Described below is a single T cell receptor (beta chain) sequence and its context. The antigen it binds to is not known. Base-call qualities are not available, and no considerably larger clone is one nucleotide away. This record comes from a study of shared clonotypes between healthy human individuals (dated by TCRdb to about 2020). With respect to the entire study: The cohort included three men and a couple of women between 18 and 49 years of age. For each donor, CD4 naive and CD4 memory were each run on three plates, CD8 naive on two plates, and CD8 memory on one plate. To estimate repertoire size and how much clonotypes are shared between individuals, the study performed deep sequencing of blood TCR repertoires from roughly five healthy adults. To increase sequencing depth and limit assay-specific biases, different laboratories used diverse techniques to prepare libraries and sequence TCR repertoires. Per donor, leukapheresis produced somewhere between about 0.8 and 9 billion PBMCs.

Healthy HIV-negative adults with no recently reported acute infections or vaccinations were included as donors. All donors were Caucasian adults living in Nashville, Tennessee, USA. CD4+ T cells were enriched by magnetic negative selection, after which naive cells were positively selected on CD45RA and the negative fraction was taken as the memory subset. After blood collection by leukapheresis, PBMCs were isolated using Ficoll-Histopaque density gradient centrifugation and then cryopreserved in the vapor phase of liquid nitrogen. Analytical flow cytometry was used to check the purity and quantity of each magnetically sorted T cell population. From each sorted fraction, genomic DNA was isolated and quantified by UV absorbance on a Nanodrop 2000c. General findings and caveats noted by the study authors: Based on pairwise subsampling, the degree of clonotype sharing among donors was expected to be affected by sequencing depth. When a handful of donors were compared, the shared fraction of clonotypes was 5% to 6.5% for naive CD4, approximately 3.5% for naive CD8, roughly 2.5% for memory CD4, and around 0.37% for memory CD8. Sampling was limited to blood, and TCR repertoires in tissue likely differ from TCR repertoires in blood. The genetic and exposure-history diversity represented was limited by the small number of donors. Larger estimated clonotype richness was generally found for naive subsets than for memory subsets. Clonotypes shared by all four sorted-subset donors showed higher generation probabilities than non-shared clonotypes. Even with the large sequencing depth, rarefaction of the sorted-subset datasets indicated that sequencing was incomplete.

TCR CDR3 regions were amplified from genomic DNA by multiplex PCR using the deep immunoSEQ assay. For each cell subset, the extracted genomic DNA was distributed evenly across all wells of several immunoSEQ 96-well plates, and each plate served as one replicate. Each replicate PCR for sorted subsets received around 210 ng genomic DNA, equal to around 32,000 T cell genomes. The purified libraries were quantified using a Qubit 3.0 fluorometer, sized with a Bioanalyzer 2100, and then quantified again using the KAPA Library Quantification kit. A separate single-read 150-cycle Illumina NextSeq 550 flow cell was used to sequence each immunoSEQ 96-well plate. In the paper's pipeline: The immunoSEQ output contained only junctional sequences without quality scores, so filtering could not match that applied to full-length reads. Sequences were annotated with PyIR, a Python wrapper for IgBLAST v1.9, using IMGT germline references to assign V/J genes and CDR3. Reads were filtered out if the reads had weak V/J assignments (E-value above 1e-6), no CDR3, stop codons, out-of-frame junctions, or ambiguous translated residues. A V3J clonotype was defined by an identical inferred V gene, J gene, and CDR3 amino acid sequence. To compute the percentage overlap between repertoires, the number of shared unique clonotypes was divided by the size of the smaller repertoire. Repertoire richness was assessed with RTK rarefaction, the Chao1 estimator, and Recon v2.1 estimates of unobserved clonotypes. For all TCRbeta clonotypes obtained by the gDNA method from a few donors, generation probabilities were computed with OLGA. In TCRdb, the immuneACCESS table is reduced to in-frame sequences with V and J assigned. These tables do not hold every clone; where another copy was compared, an unresolved V gene accounts for under half, and the others remain unexplained. D and trimming come from the DNA, and the V and J calls and clone size come from that table. The sample table holds fewer than 1.6 million clones, of which just under 99% were seen once. The ten top clones hold 0.36% of the sample.

The sample consisted of naive CD4+ T cells sorted from blood. What the cell subset or site label conveys for this sample: CD45RA+ positively selected. The TCR was taken from a man aged 30 to 45 in good health.

The DNA sequence follows: TGTGCCAGCAGCTTGGAGCCCAGCGGAAACACCGGGGAGCTGTTTTTT. Its translation reads: CASSLEPSGNTGELFF. The chain is assembled from TRBV5-6 and TRBJ2-2; the D region possibly corresponds to TRBD2 (5 bases align). CDR1 SGHDT and CDR2 YYEEEE are derived from the germline V gene. V is reduced by 0 bases and J by 2 bases, leaving a spacing of 11 bases between them. From the cysteine through the phenylalanine, the CDR3 covers 16 amino acids. The kept DNA is CDR3 alone, 48 bases in frame from the first base.